Listed below are T cell receptor beta chains from one sample, sequenced in a study of shared clonotypes between healthy human individuals. Some clones are missing from TCRdb's copy, which holds only in-frame ones; the method was immunoSEQ multiplex PCR. The sample lists over a million clones, 95% to 97% occurring once. The sequenced sample consisted of naive CD4+ T cells sorted from blood. Source of these receptors: a man under 40 in good health. CDR3s include the opening cysteine and the closing phenylalanine or tryptophan. D genes are given only for firm matches. The listing skips clone size in some rows; elsewhere it reads once, few, many or a size class.

j_call: TRBJ2-5
d_call: TRBD1
v_call: TRBV10-3
clone_size: NA
cdr3_aa: CAIRRQGADETQYF
cdr3_nt: TGTGCCATCAGAAGACAGGGGGCCGACGAGACCCAGTACTTC

j_call: TRBJ2-3
d_call: TRBD2
v_call: TRBV28
clone_size: NA
cdr3_aa: CASSLGLAAPDTQYF
cdr3_nt: TGTGCCAGCAGTTTGGGACTAGCGGCCCCGGATACGCAGTATTTT

j_call: TRBJ1-2
d_call: TRBD1
v_call: TRBV7-9
clone_size: NA
cdr3_aa: CASSLDQVGPRGLNGYTF
cdr3_nt: TGTGCCAGCAGCTTAGATCAGGTGGGCCCGAGGGGGCTAAATGGCTACACCTTC

j_call: TRBJ2-1
d_call: NA
v_call: TRBV5-1
clone_size: NA
cdr3_aa: CASSKERGVSSYNEQFF
cdr3_nt: TGCGCCAGCAGCAAGGAGAGAGGGGTGAGCTCCTACAATGAGCAGTTCTTC

j_call: TRBJ2-3
d_call: TRBD1
v_call: TRBV5-4
clone_size: NA
cdr3_aa: CASSPGQGGTDTQYF
cdr3_nt: TGTGCCAGCAGCCCGGGACAGGGCGGGACAGATACGCAGTATTTT

j_call: TRBJ1-5
d_call: TRBD1
v_call: TRBV28
clone_size: NA
cdr3_aa: CASSLLDRGNQPQHF
cdr3_nt: TGTGCCAGCAGTTTATTGGACAGGGGCAATCAGCCCCAGCATTTT

j_call: TRBJ2-3
d_call: TRBD1
v_call: TRBV5-1
clone_size: NA
cdr3_aa: CASSWDRLTDTQYF
cdr3_nt: TGCGCCAGCAGTTGGGACAGGCTCACAGATACGCAGTATTTT

j_call: TRBJ2-2
d_call: TRBD1
v_call: TRBV5-1
clone_size: NA
cdr3_aa: CASSRDRVTGELFF
cdr3_nt: TGCGCCAGCAGCCGGGACAGGGTCACCGGGGAGCTGTTTTTT

j_call: TRBJ2-1
d_call: NA
v_call: TRBV9
clone_size: NA
cdr3_aa: CASSARGGGPREQFF
cdr3_nt: TGTGCCAGCAGCGCCAGAGGGGGAGGGCCGCGTGAGCAGTTCTTC

j_call: TRBJ2-1
d_call: TRBD2
v_call: TRBV11-1
clone_size: NA
cdr3_aa: CASSLEGLALDEQFF
cdr3_nt: TGTGCCAGCAGCTTAGAGGGACTAGCATTGGATGAGCAGTTCTTC

j_call: TRBJ2-1
d_call: NA
v_call: TRBV4-3
clone_size: NA
cdr3_aa: CASSQDHQNSYNEQFF
cdr3_nt: TGCGCCAGCAGCCAAGATCACCAAAACTCCTACAATGAGCAGTTCTTC

j_call: TRBJ2-7
d_call: NA
v_call: TRBV27
clone_size: NA
cdr3_aa: CASSFPGSLYEQYF
cdr3_nt: TGTGCCAGCAGTTTCCCTGGTTCCCTTTACGAGCAGTACTTC

j_call: TRBJ2-7
d_call: TRBD1
v_call: TRBV6-5
clone_size: NA
cdr3_aa: CASSASTGGYEQYF
cdr3_nt: TGTGCCAGCAGTGCCTCGACAGGGGGCTACGAGCAGTACTTC

j_call: TRBJ1-1
d_call: TRBD1
v_call: TRBV6-5
clone_size: NA
cdr3_aa: CASKGTGTMNTEAFF
cdr3_nt: TGTGCCAGCAAGGGGACAGGAACTATGAACACTGAAGCTTTCTTT

j_call: TRBJ1-1
d_call: NA
v_call: TRBV7-6
clone_size: NA
cdr3_aa: CASSLGHPNTEAFF
cdr3_nt: TGTGCCAGCAGCTTAGGACACCCGAACACTGAAGCTTTCTTT

j_call: TRBJ1-2
d_call: NA
v_call: TRBV7-2
clone_size: NA
cdr3_aa: CASSLTSGTEPNYGYTF
cdr3_nt: TGTGCCAGCAGCTTAACCTCTGGGACGGAACCTAACTATGGCTACACCTTC

j_call: TRBJ2-7
d_call: NA
v_call: TRBV7-2
clone_size: NA
cdr3_aa: CASSPDNEQYF
cdr3_nt: TGTGCCAGCAGCCCAGATAACGAGCAGTACTTC

j_call: TRBJ1-4
d_call: NA
v_call: TRBV6-1
clone_size: NA
cdr3_aa: CASSSWGDREKLFF
cdr3_nt: TGTGCCAGCAGTTCGTGGGGGGATCGGGAAAAACTGTTTTTT

j_call: TRBJ1-1
d_call: NA
v_call: TRBV5-1
clone_size: NA
cdr3_aa: CASSWGTPNTEAFF
cdr3_nt: TGCGCCAGCAGCTGGGGGACACCCAACACTGAAGCTTTCTTT

j_call: TRBJ1-5
d_call: TRBD1
v_call: TRBV28
clone_size: NA
cdr3_aa: CASSPTGGYQPQHF
cdr3_nt: TGTGCCAGCAGTCCAACAGGGGGTTACCAGCCCCAGCATTTT

j_call: TRBJ2-2
d_call: TRBD2
v_call: TRBV7-2
clone_size: NA
cdr3_aa: CASTPGRVGLADTGELFF
cdr3_nt: TGTGCCAGCACCCCCGGCCGGGTGGGACTAGCGGACACCGGGGAGCTGTTTTTT

j_call: TRBJ2-5
d_call: TRBD2
v_call: TRBV5-1
clone_size: NA
cdr3_aa: CASSLGSSGRAGETQYF
cdr3_nt: TGCGCCAGCAGCTTGGGATCTAGCGGGAGGGCCGGAGAGACCCAGTACTTC

j_call: TRBJ1-1
d_call: TRBD1
v_call: TRBV29-1
clone_size: NA
cdr3_aa: CSALGDRGFRAFF
cdr3_nt: TGCAGCGCCCTTGGGGACAGGGGGTTCAGAGCTTTCTTT

j_call: TRBJ2-2
d_call: NA
v_call: TRBV27
clone_size: once
cdr3_aa: CASSLVGSGNTGELFF
cdr3_nt: TGTGCCAGCAGTTTAGTCGGGAGTGGGAACACCGGGGAGCTGTTTTTT

j_call: TRBJ1-1
d_call: NA
v_call: TRBV6-1
clone_size: NA
cdr3_aa: CASTRSWGDTEAFF
cdr3_nt: TGTGCCAGCACCCGAAGCTGGGGTGACACTGAAGCTTTCTTT

j_call: TRBJ2-1
d_call: NA
v_call: TRBV7-9
clone_size: NA
cdr3_aa: CASSLGTLRGNEQFF
cdr3_nt: TGTGCCAGCAGCTTAGGGACCCTTCGGGGGAATGAGCAGTTCTTC

j_call: TRBJ1-4
d_call: NA
v_call: TRBV5-6
clone_size: NA
cdr3_aa: CASSSWWVATNEKLFF
cdr3_nt: TGTGCCAGCAGCTCCTGGTGGGTTGCAACTAATGAAAAACTGTTTTTT

j_call: TRBJ1-5
d_call: NA
v_call: TRBV7-9
clone_size: NA
cdr3_aa: CASSFSGQPQHF
cdr3_nt: TGTGCCAGCAGCTTTTCGGGGCAGCCCCAGCATTTT

j_call: TRBJ1-2
d_call: NA
v_call: TRBV10-1
clone_size: NA
cdr3_aa: CASTRDLNIYGYTF
cdr3_nt: TGCGCCAGCACTCGGGACCTCAACATCTATGGCTACACCTTC

j_call: TRBJ2-2
d_call: TRBD2
v_call: TRBV5-1
clone_size: NA
cdr3_aa: CASSLVAGDTGELFF
cdr3_nt: TGCGCCAGCAGCTTGGTAGCGGGAGATACCGGGGAGCTGTTTTTT